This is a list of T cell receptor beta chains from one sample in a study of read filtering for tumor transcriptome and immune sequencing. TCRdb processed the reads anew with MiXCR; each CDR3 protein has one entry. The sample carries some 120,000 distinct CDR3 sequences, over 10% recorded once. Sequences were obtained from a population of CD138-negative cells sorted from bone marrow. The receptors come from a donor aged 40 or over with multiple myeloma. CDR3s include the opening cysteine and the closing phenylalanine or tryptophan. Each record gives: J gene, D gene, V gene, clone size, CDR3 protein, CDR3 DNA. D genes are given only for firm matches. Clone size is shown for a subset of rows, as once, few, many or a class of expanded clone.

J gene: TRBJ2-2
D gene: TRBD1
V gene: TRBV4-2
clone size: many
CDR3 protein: CASSQDPQGASGELFF
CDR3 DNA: TGTGCCAGCAGCCAAGACCCCCAGGGGGCCTCCGGGGAGCTGTTTTTT

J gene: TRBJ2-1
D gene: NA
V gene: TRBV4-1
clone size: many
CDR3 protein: CASSRRRESNEQFF
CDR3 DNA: TGCGCCAGCAGCCGTCGTAGGGAGTCCAATGAGCAGTTCTTC

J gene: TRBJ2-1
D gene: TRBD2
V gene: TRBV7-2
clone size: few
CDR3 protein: CASSKIWTSGSSNEQFF
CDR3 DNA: TGTGCCAGCAGCAAGATTTGGACTAGCGGGAGCTCTAATGAGCAGTTCTTC

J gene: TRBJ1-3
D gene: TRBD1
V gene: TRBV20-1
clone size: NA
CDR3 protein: CSARHPGQGSGNTIYF
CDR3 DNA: TGCAGTGCTAGACATCCGGGACAGGGGTCGGGAAACACCATATATTTT

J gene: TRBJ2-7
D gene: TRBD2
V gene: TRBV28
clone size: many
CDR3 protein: CASIPSGTSGIKQYF
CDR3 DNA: TGTGCCAGCATTCCGTCCGGGACTAGCGGGATCAAGCAGTACTTC

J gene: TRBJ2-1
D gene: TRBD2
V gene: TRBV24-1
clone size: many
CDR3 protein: CATSDSTPSGVHNEQFF
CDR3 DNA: TGTGCCACCAGTGATTCGACGCCTAGCGGGGTCCACAATGAGCAGTTCTTC

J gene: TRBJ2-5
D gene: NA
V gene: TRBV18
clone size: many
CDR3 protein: CASSPRQETQYF
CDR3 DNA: TGTGCCAGCTCACCCCGCCAAGAGACCCAGTACTTC

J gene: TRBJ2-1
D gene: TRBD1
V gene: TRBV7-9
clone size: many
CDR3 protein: CASSPTGDEQFF
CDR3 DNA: TGTGCCAGCAGCCCAACAGGGGATGAGCAGTTCTTC

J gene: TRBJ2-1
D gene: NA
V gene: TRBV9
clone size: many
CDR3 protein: CASSFTAGLLGNEQFF
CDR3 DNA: TGTGCCAGCAGCTTCACAGCGGGCCTTTTGGGCAATGAGCAGTTCTTC

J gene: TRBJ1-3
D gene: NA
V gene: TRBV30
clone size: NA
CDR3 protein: CALETGGNTMYF
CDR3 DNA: TGTGCCTTGGAGACCGGCGGAAACACCATGTATTTT

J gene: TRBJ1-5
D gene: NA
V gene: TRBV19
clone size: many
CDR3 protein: CASSEQAGRGQPQHF
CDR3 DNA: TGTGCCAGTAGTGAGCAGGCCGGGCGAGGTCAGCCCCAGCATTTT

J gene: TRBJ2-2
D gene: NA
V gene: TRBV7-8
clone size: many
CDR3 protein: CASSWGPNTGELFF
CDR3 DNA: TGTGCCAGCAGCTGGGGGCCGAACACCGGGGAGCTGTTTTTT

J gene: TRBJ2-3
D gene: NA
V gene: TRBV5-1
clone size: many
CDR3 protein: CASSLRQTDTQYF
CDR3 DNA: TGCGCCAGCAGCTTGAGGCAGACAGATACGCAGTATTTT

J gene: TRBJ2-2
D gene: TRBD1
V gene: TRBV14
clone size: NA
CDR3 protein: CASSQRTGGGTGELFF
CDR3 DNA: TGTGCCAGCAGCCAAAGAACAGGGGGAGGAACCGGGGAGCTGTTTTTT

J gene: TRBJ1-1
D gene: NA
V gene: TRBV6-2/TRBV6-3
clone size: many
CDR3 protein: CATLVGGFSTEAFF
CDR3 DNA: TGTGCCACCCTCGTAGGGGGTTTTTCAACTGAAGCTTTCTTT

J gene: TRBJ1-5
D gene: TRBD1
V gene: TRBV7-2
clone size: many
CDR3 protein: CASSYPGGPQHF
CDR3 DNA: TGTGCCAGCAGCTACCCAGGGGGGCCCCAGCATTTT

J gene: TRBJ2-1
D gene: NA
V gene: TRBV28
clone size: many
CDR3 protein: CASTTSPSETPFNEQFF
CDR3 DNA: TGTGCCAGCACCACCTCTCCCTCCGAGACTCCCTTCAATGAGCAGTTCTTC

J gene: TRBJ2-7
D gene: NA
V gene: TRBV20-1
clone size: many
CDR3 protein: CSARDMANDYEQYF
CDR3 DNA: TGCAGTGCTAGAGATATGGCCAACGACTACGAGCAGTACTTC